This section outlines one TCR beta chain sequence together with its context. Germline CDR1 reads KGHDR; CDR2 reads SFDVKD. The length of the CDR3 is 13 residues. After removal of 4 bases from V and 9 bases from J, the junction contained 4 bases not matched to a gene. These data come from a study of blood T cell repertoires in COVID-19. Some clones are missing from TCRdb's copy, which holds only in-frame ones; the method was immunoSEQ multiplex PCR. Among a few hundred thousand clones listed, 87% were seen once. Source material: peripheral blood. This clonotype was obtained from a woman aged 45-65 years with acute or convalescent COVID-19. V is TRBV24-1 and J is TRBJ1-1; TRBD1 aligns across 10 bases. The CDR3 DNA follows: TGTGCCACCAGTGAGGGACAGGGGTCGAAAGCTTTCTTT. Translation: CATSEGQGSKAFF.